The 20 T cell receptor beta chains below were found in one sample sequenced in a study of regulatory T cells in long-lasting Graves disease. Relying on iRepertoire HTBI primers and Arm-PCR of CDR3 regions, the team built TCR beta libraries. TCRdb re-derived calls from the multiplex PCR reads in MiXCR, one entry per CDR3 protein. Counted here are 300,000 to 500,000 distinct CDR3 sequences, about a fifth occurring once; the ten biggest clones make up less than 25%. Time point defined: persistent/refractory GD, antithyroid drugs over 5 years with positive TRAb. PBMCs provided the RNA from which the TCR library was made. The source was peripheral blood mononuclear cells (PBMCs), collected when the disease was refractory, from a patient treated with antithyroid drugs. These receptors originate from a female donor with Graves disease.

This clonotype came up many times. This chain uses TRBV7-2 with TRBJ1-5; D not certain. CDR3 length equals 15 residues. Per germline, CDR1 SGHTA and CDR2 FQGNSA. The V end lost 2 bases, the J end lost 1 base, and 9 bases lay between the germline ends. The DNA of the CDR3 is TGTGCCAGCAGCTTAACCCCCGGGAGCAATCAGCCCCAGCATTTT. Residues: CASSLTPGSNQPQHF.

This clonotype was counted many times. The CDR3 sequence: CASSRQGTLIYEQYF. For the CDR3, the DNA is TGTGCCAGCAGTCGACAGGGGACGCTGATCTACGAGCAGTACTTC. The chain uses TRBV2 and TRBJ2-7; 8 bases line up with TRBD1. With 5 bases clipped from V and 3 bases from J, the junction kept 9 bases outside the gene matches. Germline values: CDR1 SNHLY, CDR2 FYNNEI. The CDR3 spans 15 residues. The variable domain in full, completed from reference TRBV2 and TRBJ2-7, reads EPEVTQTPSHQVTQMGQEVILRCVPISNHLYFYWYRQILGQKVEFLVSFYNNEISEKSEIFDDQFSVERPDGSNFTLKIRSTKLEDSAMYFCASSRQGTLIYEQYFGPGTRLTVT.

The chain couples TRBV7-3 to TRBJ2-2; TRBD1 is a possible D gene (6 bases). This CDR3 region has 15 residues. CDR1 and CDR2 from the germline V gene are SGHTA and FQGTGA. Trimming removed 3 bases at V and 1 base at J, with 9 bases between. The CDR3 loop is CASSFGTRNTGELFF. The DNA for the CDR3 is TGTGCCAGCAGCTTCGGGACACGGAACACCGGGGAGCTGTTTTTT.

This clonotype was seen only a few times. The chain couples TRBV15 to TRBJ2-5; maybe TRBD1 (6 bases). Trimming stripped 1 base from V and 5 bases from J, with 11 bases between. The CDR3 loop spans 14 amino acids. CDR1 is LNHNV, CDR2 YYDKDF, per germline (reference sequence). The CDR3 sequence: CATSRVTGMETQYF. The CDR3 nucleotides are TGTGCCACCAGCAGAGTAACAGGGATGGAGACCCAGTACTTC. The full variable domain, its missing parts supplied by reference TRBV15 and TRBJ2-5, is DAMVIQNPRYQVTQFGKPVTLSCSQTLNHNVMYWYQQKSSQAPKLLFHYYDKDFNNEADTPDNFQSRRPNTSFCFLDIRSPGLGDTAMYLCATSRVTGMETQYFGPGTRLLVL.

There are many counts of this clonotype. This chain uses TRBV6-1 with TRBJ2-7, with 8 bases lining up with TRBD2. Trimming cost V 8 bases and J 6 bases; bases outside gene matches: 3. The CDR3 consists of 11 residues. Germline lookup yields CDR1 MNHNS and CDR2 SASEGT. CDR3 sequence reads: CASAAGVEQYF. CDR3 nucleotides: TGTGCCAGCGCAGCGGGGGTCGAGCAGTACTTC.

In its sample, this clonotype was seen many times. Here the CDR3 DNA reads TGCAGTGCTAGTTCCGGGGAGAGGTATTCACCCCTCCACTTT. As protein: CSASSGERYSPLHF. This chain links TRBV20-1 with TRBJ1-6; D is uncertain. V was cut by 3 bases and J by 8 bases, with 14 bases left in between. The CDR3 totals 14 residues. In germline, CDR1 is DFQATT, CDR2 SNEGSKA (reference sequence).

A word on this clonotype: This could be a read error, since a much larger clone is one nucleotide away. The gene calls are TRBV5-8 and TRBJ1-6; D remains unclear. The germline CDR1 and CDR2 sequences are SGHTS and YDEGEE. The CDR3 loop spans 15 amino acids. Trimming left V 3 bases short and J 0 bases short, with 7 bases between. The CDR3 DNA follows: TGTGCCAGCAGCTCGGATAGCTCCTATAATTCACCCCTCCACTTT. It codes for CASSSDSSYNSPLHF.

The CDR3 spells CSARRLAGEGISYEQYF. The DNA of the CDR3 is TGCAGTGCTCGAAGACTAGCGGGAGAAGGGATTTCCTACGAGCAGTACTTC. The J gene is TRBJ2-7, the V gene TRBV20-1, with 12 bases lining up with TRBD2. V was pared by 5 bases and J by 1 base, with 12 bases of the junction left unmatched. CDR1 and CDR2 from the germline V gene are DFQATT and SNEGSKA (reference sequence). This CDR3 has 17 amino acids.

About this clonotype itself: Being one base from a much bigger clone, this may be a read error. The chain recombines TRBV20-1 with TRBJ1-4; D is perhaps TRBD1 (5 bases). Trimming stripped 4 bases from V and 6 bases from J, with 15 bases between. Germline values: CDR1 DFQATT, CDR2 SNEGSKA (reference sequence). There are 14 residues in the CDR3. The DNA of the CDR3 is TGCAGTGCTAAGGCCGGGGGGGTGCATGAAAAACTGTTTTTT. Amino acid sequence: CSAKAGGVHEKLFF.

This clonotype was picked up a small number of times. The chain is built from TRBV6-2 or TRBV6-3 and TRBJ2-2; unclear D gene. V was pared by 8 bases and J by 1 base, with 11 bases between. From germline, CDR1 is MNHEY and CDR2 SVGEGT. The CDR3 has 14 amino acids. CDR3 residues: CASYPVENTGELFF. Written as DNA, the CDR3 is TGTGCCAGCTACCCGGTTGAGAACACCGGGGAGCTGTTTTTT.

The sample holds many counts of this clonotype. The chain carries TRBV28 and TRBJ2-7, with 11 bases fitting TRBD1. V lost 0 bases, J lost 7 bases, and 8 bases stayed unmatched. The CDR3 consists of 16 residues. Germline CDR1 MDHEN, CDR2 SYDVKM. CDR3 amino acids: CASSLWIRTGGDEQYF. The DNA for the CDR3 is TGTGCCAGCAGTTTATGGATTAGGACAGGGGGCGATGAGCAGTACTTC.

This clonotype was seen ten or more times. V and J are TRBV7-2 and TRBJ2-7; maybe TRBD1 (6 bases). V was pared by 5 bases and J by 3 bases, with 17 bases between. This CDR3 is built from 15 residues. Germline lookup yields CDR1 SGHTA and CDR2 FQGNSA. The CDR3 DNA sequence: TGTGCCAGCAGCCAGGGAAGGGGGTCCAGCTACGAGCAGTACTTC. This gives the protein CASSQGRGSSYEQYF.

This clonotype was seen at least ten times. The rearrangement links TRBV6-2 or TRBV6-3 to TRBJ1-5; D is unresolved. V was clipped by 7 bases and J by 0 bases, with 22 bases between them. The CDR3 covers 18 residues. Germline V gene data show CDR1 as MNHEY and CDR2 as SVGEGT. The CDR3 DNA follows: TGTGCCAGCAAACTGGTAGCCTCGAGTGTTATTAGCAATCAGCCCCAGCATTTT. This codes for CASKLVASSVISNQPQHF.

The rearrangement joins TRBV12-3 or TRBV12-4 to TRBJ2-3, with 8 bases that match TRBD2. The CDR3 runs 14 residues. Trimming at V came to 7 bases and at J to 8 bases, leaving 11 bases not matched to a gene. CDR3: CASKAREGLGTQYF. As DNA, the CDR3 is TGTGCCAGCAAGGCCCGGGAGGGCCTAGGTACGCAGTATTTT.

This clonotype was found many times. The CDR3 DNA reads as TGTGCCCACCCTGGCAACCGACAGGGTAAAGGCTATGGCTACACCTTC. Residues: CAHPGNRQGKGYGYTF. V and J are TRBV6-1 and TRBJ1-2; 7 positions agree with TRBD1. The CDR3 extends over 16 amino acids. Germline V gene data show CDR1 as MNHNS and CDR2 as SASEGT. V gave up 11 bases and J gave up 4 bases; unmatched junction bases: 19.

This clonotype showed up many times. The chain uses TRBV5-1 and TRBJ1-1; the match to TRBD1 covers 9 bases. The CDR3 has 18 amino acids. V lost 5 bases, J lost 1 base, and 15 bases stayed unmatched. The V gene's germline CDR1 is SGHRS and CDR2 YFSETQ. The chain's CDR3 is CASRSNNGTGRRNTEAFF. CDR3 coding DNA: TGCGCCAGCAGATCAAACAACGGGACAGGGAGGCGGAACACTGAAGCTTTCTTT.

A few counts support this clonotype. V and J are TRBV2 and TRBJ2-3; TRBD1 might be the D (6 bases). This CDR3 spans 15 amino acids. Germline V gene lookup returns CDR1 SNHLY and CDR2 FYNNEI. The V end was cut by 6 bases, the J end by 4 bases, with 17 bases between. The CDR3 nucleotides read TGTGCCAGCAGCCAGAAAAGGGGGACCTCAGATACGCAGTATTTT. Residues: CASSQKRGTSDTQYF. Full variable domain (missing parts from reference TRBV2 and TRBJ2-3): EPEVTQTPSHQVTQMGQEVILRCVPISNHLYFYWYRQILGQKVEFLVSFYNNEISEKSEIFDDQFSVERPDGSNFTLKIRSTKLEDSAMYFCASSQKRGTSDTQYFGPGTRLTVL.

This clonotype occurred many times. This sequence joins TRBV28 and TRBJ1-2; TRBD1 is a possible D gene (5 bases). This CDR3 comprises 16 residues. The germline gives CDR1 MDHEN, CDR2 SYDVKM. Trimming pared 5 bases from V and 8 bases from J, leaving 24 bases between. CDR3 residues: CASSLIQWAPTGGYTF. The CDR3 nucleotides read TGTGCCAGCAGTCTCATTCAATGGGCCCCCACAGGAGGCTACACCTTC.

This clonotype was observed at least ten times. In DNA, the CDR3 is TGCAGCGTTTACAAGGAAGGTGGTTCTGGCTACACCTTC. Translated: CSVYKEGGSGYTF. The V call is TRBV29-1, the J call TRBJ1-2; no firm D call. V lost 5 bases and J lost 7, with 17 bases in between. The CDR3 is made up of 13 amino acids. Germline loops: CDR1 SQVTM, CDR2 ANQGSEA.

The chain has TRBV30 and TRBJ2-1; D is unclear. CDR1 and CDR2 from the germline V gene are GTSNPN and SVGIG (reference sequence). The CDR3 is made up of 14 amino acids. The V end lost 3 bases, the J end lost 8 bases, and 17 bases lay between the germline ends. The CDR3 nucleotides are TGTGCCTGGAGCAAAAGGGTTTCTGGGTATGAGCAGTTCTTC. Protein: CAWSKRVSGYEQFF.